This TCR beta chain was retrieved from a study of CXCR3-negative and CXCR3-positive naive CD8 T cells. UMI-labeled 5' RACE yielded the TRB cDNA libraries. With the 5' RACE reads reprocessed, TCRdb shows one record per CDR3 protein and no DNA. The sample data list thousands of distinct CDR3 sequences. Comments on this clonotype: Its antigen is undetermined.

Overall study results and limits: Hydrophobicity was higher for TRB CDR3s found in CXCR3-positive naive cells than in CXCR3-negative naive cells.

The V gene's germline CDR1 is SGHRS and CDR2 YFSETQ. The CDR3 sequence is 14 residues long. Sequenced: naive CXCR3+ CD8+ T cells from blood. Indicated subset: CD45RO-CCR7+CD27+CD95- naive CD8+ T cells expressing CXCR3 (TNR3+). The chain carries TRBV5-1 and TRBJ2-1; TCRdb's D call, TRBD2, is unchecked because there is no DNA. The TCR originated in a human donor in good health. Some clones in this sample may be carry-over from other donors' samples. The CDR3 here is CASNIVAGANEQFF.